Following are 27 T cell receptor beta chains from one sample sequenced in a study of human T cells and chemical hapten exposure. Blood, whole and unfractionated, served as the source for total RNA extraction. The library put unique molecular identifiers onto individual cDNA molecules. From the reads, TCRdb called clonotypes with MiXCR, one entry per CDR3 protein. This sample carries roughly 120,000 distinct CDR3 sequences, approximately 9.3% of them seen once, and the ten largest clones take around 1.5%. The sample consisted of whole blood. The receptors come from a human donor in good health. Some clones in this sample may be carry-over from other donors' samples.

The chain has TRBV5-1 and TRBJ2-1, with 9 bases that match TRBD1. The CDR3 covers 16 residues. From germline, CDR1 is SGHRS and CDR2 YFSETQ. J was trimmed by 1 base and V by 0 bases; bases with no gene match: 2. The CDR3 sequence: CASSLAQGASYNEQFF. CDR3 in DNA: TGCGCCAGCAGCTTGGCACAGGGGGCATCCTACAATGAGCAGTTCTTC.

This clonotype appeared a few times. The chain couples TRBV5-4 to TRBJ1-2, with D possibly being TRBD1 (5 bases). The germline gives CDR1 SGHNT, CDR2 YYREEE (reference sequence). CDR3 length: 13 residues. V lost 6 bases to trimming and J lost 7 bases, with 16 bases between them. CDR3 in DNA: TGTGCCAGCACCGATCCAGGGTACCCTGGCTACACCTTC. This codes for CASTDPGYPGYTF. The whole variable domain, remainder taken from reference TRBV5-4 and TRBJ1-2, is ETGVTQSPTHLIKTRGQQVTLRCSSQSGHNTVSWYQQALGQGPQFIFQYYREEENGRGNFPPRFSGLQFPNYSSELNVNALELDDSALYLCASTDPGYPGYTFGSGTRLTVV.

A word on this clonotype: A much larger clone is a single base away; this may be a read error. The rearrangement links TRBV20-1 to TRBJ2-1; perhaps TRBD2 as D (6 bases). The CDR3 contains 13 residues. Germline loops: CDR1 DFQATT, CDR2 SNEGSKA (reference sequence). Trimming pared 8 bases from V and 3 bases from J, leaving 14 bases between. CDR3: CSSISGDYNEQFF. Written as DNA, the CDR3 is TGCAGTTCCATCTCGGGAGACTACAATGAGCAGTTCTTC.

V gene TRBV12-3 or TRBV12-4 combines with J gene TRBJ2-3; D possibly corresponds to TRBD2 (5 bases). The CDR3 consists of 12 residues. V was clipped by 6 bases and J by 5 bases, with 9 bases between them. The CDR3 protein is CASRRGRDTQYF. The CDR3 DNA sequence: TGTGCCAGCAGACGGGGAAGAGATACGCAGTATTTT.

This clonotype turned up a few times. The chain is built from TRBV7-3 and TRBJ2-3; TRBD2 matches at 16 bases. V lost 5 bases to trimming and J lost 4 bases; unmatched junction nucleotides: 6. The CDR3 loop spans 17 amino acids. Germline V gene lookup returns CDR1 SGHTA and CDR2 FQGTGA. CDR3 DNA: TGTGCCAGCAGCACCGGGACTAGCGGGGGGGCCGCAGATACGCAGTATTTT. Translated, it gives CASSTGTSGGAADTQYF. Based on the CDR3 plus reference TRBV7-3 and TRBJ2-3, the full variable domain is GAGVSQTPSNKVTEKGKYVELRCDPISGHTALYWYRQSLGQGPEFLIYFQGTGAADDSGLPNDRFFAVRPEGSVSTLKIQRTERGDSAVYLCASSTGTSGGAADTQYFGPGTRLTVL.

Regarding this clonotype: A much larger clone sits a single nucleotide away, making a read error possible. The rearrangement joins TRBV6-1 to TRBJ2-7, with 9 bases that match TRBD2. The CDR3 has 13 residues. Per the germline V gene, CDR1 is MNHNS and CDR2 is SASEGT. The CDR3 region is CASRSGGTYKQYF. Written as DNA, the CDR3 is TGTGCCAGCAGGAGCGGGGGGACCTACAAGCAGTACTTC.

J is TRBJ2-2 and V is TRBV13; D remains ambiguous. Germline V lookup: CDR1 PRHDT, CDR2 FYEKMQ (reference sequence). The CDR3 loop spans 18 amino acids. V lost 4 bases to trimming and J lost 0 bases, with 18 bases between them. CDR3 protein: CASSSAGQPVANTGELFF. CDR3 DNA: TGTGCCAGCAGCTCCGCTGGGCAGCCCGTCGCGAACACCGGGGAGCTGTTTTTT.

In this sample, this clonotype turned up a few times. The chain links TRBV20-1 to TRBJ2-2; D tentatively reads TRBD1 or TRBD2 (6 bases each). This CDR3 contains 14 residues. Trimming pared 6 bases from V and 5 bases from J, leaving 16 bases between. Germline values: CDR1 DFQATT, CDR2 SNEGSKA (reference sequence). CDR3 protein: CSATGAPGTGELFF. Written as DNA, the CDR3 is TGCAGTGCCACGGGGGCCCCTGGGACCGGGGAGCTGTTTTTT.

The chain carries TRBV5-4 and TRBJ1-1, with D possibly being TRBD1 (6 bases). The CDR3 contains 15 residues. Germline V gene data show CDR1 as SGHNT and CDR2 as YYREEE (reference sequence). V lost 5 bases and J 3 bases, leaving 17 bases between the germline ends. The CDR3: CASSSPSRGDTEAFF. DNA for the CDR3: TGTGCCAGCAGTTCACCCAGCAGGGGAGACACTGAAGCTTTCTTT.

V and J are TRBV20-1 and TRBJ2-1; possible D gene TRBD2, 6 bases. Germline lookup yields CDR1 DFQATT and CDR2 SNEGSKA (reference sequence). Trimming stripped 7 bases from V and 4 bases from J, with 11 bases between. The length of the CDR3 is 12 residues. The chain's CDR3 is CSGASVYNEQFF. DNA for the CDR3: TGCAGTGGAGCTAGCGTATACAATGAGCAGTTCTTC.

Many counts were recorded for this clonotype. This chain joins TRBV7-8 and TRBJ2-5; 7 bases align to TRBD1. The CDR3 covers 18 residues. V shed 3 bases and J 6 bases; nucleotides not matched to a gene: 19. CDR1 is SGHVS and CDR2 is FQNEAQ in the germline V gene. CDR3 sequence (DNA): TGTGCCAGCAGCTTCTCCCGTGTTGGGGGCAGGGGGTCGAAGACCCAGTACTTC. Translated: CASSFSRVGGRGSKTQYF. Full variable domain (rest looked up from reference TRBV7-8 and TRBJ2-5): GAGVSQSPRYKVAKRGQDVALRCDPISGHVSLFWYQQALGQGPEFLTYFQNEAQLDKSGLPSDRFFAERPEGSVSTLKIQRTQQEDSAVYLCASSFSRVGGRGSKTQYFGPGTRLLVL.

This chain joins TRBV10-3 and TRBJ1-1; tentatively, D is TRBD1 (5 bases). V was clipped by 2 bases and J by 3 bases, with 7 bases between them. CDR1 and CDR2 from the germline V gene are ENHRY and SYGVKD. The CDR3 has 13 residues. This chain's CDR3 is CAISETGDTEAFF. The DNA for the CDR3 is TGTGCCATCAGTGAGACGGGGGACACTGAAGCTTTCTTT.

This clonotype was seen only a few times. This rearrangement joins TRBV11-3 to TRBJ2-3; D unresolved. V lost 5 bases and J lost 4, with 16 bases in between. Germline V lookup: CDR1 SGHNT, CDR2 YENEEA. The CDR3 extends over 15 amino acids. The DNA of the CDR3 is TGTGCCAGCAGCCCCCCGGCCCCAGAAGCAGATACGCAGTATTTT. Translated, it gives CASSPPAPEADTQYF.

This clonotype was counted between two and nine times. The CDR3 nucleotides read TGCGCCAGCAGCCGGCTGGACAGGGCGGACACTGAAGCTTTCTTT. Its translation: CASSRLDRADTEAFF. This chain connects TRBV4-1 to TRBJ1-1; TRBD1 matches at 8 bases. With V trimmed by 4 bases and J by 3 bases, 7 bases remained unmatched. The CDR3 is 15 residues long. Germline CDR1 reads MGHRA; CDR2 reads YSYEKL.

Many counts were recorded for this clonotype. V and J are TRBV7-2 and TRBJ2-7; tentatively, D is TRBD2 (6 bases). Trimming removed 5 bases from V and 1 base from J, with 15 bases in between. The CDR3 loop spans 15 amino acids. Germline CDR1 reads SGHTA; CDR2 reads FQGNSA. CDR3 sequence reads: CASSPTVGGSYEQYF. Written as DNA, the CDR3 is TGTGCCAGCAGCCCCACCGTTGGGGGGTCCTACGAGCAGTACTTC. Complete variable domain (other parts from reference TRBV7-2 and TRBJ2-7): GAGVSQSPSNKVTEKGKDVELRCDPISGHTALYWYRQSLGQGLEFLIYFQGNSAPDKSGLPSDRFSAERTGGSVSTLTIQRTQQEDSAVYLCASSPTVGGSYEQYFGPGTRLTVT.

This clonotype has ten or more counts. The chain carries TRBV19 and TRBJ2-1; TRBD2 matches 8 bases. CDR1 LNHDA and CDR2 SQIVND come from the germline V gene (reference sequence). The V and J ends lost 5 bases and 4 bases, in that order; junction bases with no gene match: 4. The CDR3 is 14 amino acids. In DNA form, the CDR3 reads TGTGCCAGTAGTCCGTTAGCGGGGTACAATGAGCAGTTCTTC. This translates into CASSPLAGYNEQFF.

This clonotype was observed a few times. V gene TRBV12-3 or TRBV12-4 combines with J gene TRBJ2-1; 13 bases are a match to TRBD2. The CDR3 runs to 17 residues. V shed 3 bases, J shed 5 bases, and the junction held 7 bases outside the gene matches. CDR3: CASSLGTSGIKNNEQFF. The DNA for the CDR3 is TGTGCCAGCAGTTTGGGGACTAGCGGGATTAAAAACAATGAGCAGTTCTTC.

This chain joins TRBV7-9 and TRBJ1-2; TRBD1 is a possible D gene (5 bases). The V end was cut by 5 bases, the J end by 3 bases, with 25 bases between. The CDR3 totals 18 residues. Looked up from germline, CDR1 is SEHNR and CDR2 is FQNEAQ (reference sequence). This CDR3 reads CASSVLGIDAFRDYGYTF. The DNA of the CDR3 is TGTGCCAGCAGCGTTCTCGGGATTGACGCCTTCAGGGACTATGGCTACACCTTC.

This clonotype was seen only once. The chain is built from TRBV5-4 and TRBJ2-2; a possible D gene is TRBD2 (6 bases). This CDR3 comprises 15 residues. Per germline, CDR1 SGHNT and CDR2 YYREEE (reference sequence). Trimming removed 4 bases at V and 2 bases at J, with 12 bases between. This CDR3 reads CASSPPGGNTGELFF. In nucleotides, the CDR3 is TGTGCCAGCAGCCCACCCGGGGGAAACACCGGGGAGCTGTTTTTT. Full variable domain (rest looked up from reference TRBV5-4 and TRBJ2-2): ETGVTQSPTHLIKTRGQQVTLRCSSQSGHNTVSWYQQALGQGPQFIFQYYREEENGRGNFPPRFSGLQFPNYSSELNVNALELDDSALYLCASSPPGGNTGELFFGEGSRLTVL.

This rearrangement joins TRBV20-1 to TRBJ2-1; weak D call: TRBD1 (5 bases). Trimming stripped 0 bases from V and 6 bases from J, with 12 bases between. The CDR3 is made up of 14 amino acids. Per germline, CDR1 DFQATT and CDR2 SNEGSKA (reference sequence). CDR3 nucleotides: TGCAGTGCTAGAGATTGGAGACAGCTCAATGAGCAGTTCTTC. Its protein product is CSARDWRQLNEQFF.

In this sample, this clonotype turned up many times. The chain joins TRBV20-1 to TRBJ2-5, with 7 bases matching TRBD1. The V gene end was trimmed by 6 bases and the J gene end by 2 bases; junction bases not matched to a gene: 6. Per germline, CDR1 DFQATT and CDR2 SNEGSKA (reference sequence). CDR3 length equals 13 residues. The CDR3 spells CSAHRTGQETQYF. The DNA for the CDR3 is TGCAGTGCCCACCGGACAGGACAAGAGACCCAGTACTTC.

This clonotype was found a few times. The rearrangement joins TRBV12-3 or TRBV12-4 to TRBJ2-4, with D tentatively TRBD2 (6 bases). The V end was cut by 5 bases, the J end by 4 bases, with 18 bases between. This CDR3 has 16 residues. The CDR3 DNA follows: TGTGCCAGCAGTCCCTCCCCACGCGGGGCTAAAAACATTCAGTACTTC. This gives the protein CASSPSPRGAKNIQYF.

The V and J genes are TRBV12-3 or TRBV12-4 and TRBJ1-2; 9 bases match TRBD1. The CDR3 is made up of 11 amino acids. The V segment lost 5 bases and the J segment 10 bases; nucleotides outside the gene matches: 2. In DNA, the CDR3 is TGTGCCAGCAGTAGGGACAGGGTCTACACCTTC. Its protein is CASSRDRVYTF.

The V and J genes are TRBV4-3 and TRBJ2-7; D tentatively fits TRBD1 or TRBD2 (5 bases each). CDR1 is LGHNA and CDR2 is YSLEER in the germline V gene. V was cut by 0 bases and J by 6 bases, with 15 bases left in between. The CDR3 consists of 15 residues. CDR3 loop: CASSQDWDERVEQYF. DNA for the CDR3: TGCGCCAGCAGCCAAGATTGGGACGAGAGGGTCGAGCAGTACTTC.

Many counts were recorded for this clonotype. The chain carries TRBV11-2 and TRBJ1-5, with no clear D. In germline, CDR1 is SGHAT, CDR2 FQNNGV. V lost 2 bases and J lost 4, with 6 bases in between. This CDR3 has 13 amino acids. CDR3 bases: TGTGCCAGCAGCTTATCGCCAAATCAGCCCCAGCATTTT. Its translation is CASSLSPNQPQHF.

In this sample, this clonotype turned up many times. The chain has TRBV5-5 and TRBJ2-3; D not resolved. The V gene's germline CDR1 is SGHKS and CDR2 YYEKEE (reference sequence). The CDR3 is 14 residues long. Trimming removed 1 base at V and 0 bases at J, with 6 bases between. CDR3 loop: CASSLLWSTDTQYF. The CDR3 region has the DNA TGTGCCAGCAGCTTGCTATGGAGCACAGATACGCAGTATTTT.

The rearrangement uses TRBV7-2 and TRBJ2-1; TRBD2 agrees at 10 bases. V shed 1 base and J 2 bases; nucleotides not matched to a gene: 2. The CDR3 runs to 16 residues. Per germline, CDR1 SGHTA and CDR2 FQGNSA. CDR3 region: CASSLGTSGAYNEQFF. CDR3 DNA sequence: TGTGCCAGCAGCTTAGGAACTAGCGGGGCCTACAATGAGCAGTTCTTC.